These 16 T cell receptor beta chains were sequenced from one sample in a study of OX40 agonist ivuxolimab in advanced cancers. The assay was immunoSEQ multiplex PCR, and TCRdb's table has in-frame clones only and misses some. Of about 44,000 clones in the sample, around 85% are singletons; the top ten hold over 0.3%. The sequenced sample was CD4+ or CD8+ T cells sorted from blood, obtained in a trial of the OX40 agonist ivuxolimab. The receptors shown here come from an adult with an advanced solid tumor such as melanoma, head and neck, liver or kidney cancer.

This clone appeared a single time. The J gene is TRBJ1-4, the V gene TRBV28; D unclear. V was pared by 5 bases and J by 7 bases, with 11 bases between. Germline V gene sequence: CDR1 MDHEN, CDR2 SYDVKM. This CDR3 has 13 residues. Here the CDR3 DNA reads TGTGCCAGCAGTCCGTCACATGGTGAAAAACTGTTTTTT. Its protein product is CASSPSHGEKLFF.

V gene TRBV6-5 combines with J gene TRBJ1-1; the match to TRBD1 covers 8 bases. The CDR3 runs to 13 residues. The junction had 3 bases not matched to a gene; V was cut back by 1 base and J by 8 bases. Germline V gene lookup returns CDR1 MNHEY and CDR2 SVGAGI. Here the CDR3 DNA reads TGTGCCAGCAGTTACTTTCGGGACAGGGAAGCTTTCTTT. As protein: CASSYFRDREAFF.

This clone has only a few counts. The gene calls are TRBV7-8 and TRBJ2-3, with 7 bases that match TRBD2. The CDR3 is 15 residues long. From germline, CDR1 is SGHVS and CDR2 FQNEAQ. V gave up 7 bases and J gave up 5 bases; unmatched junction bases: 12. Here the CDR3 DNA reads TGTGCCAGCATCCCGAGGCGGGGGAGGGGAGATACGCAGTATTTT. Protein product: CASIPRRGRGDTQYF.

The V gene is TRBV6-5, the J gene TRBJ2-1, with a tentative D call TRBD2 (5 bases). In germline, CDR1 is MNHEY, CDR2 SVGAGI. This CDR3 spans 15 amino acids. V shed 0 bases and J shed 2 bases, with 8 bases lying between them. DNA for the CDR3: TGTGCCAGCAGTTACTCTCGGGGTCCCTACAATGAGCAGTTCTTC. This gives the protein CASSYSRGPYNEQFF.

The chain has TRBV5-4 and TRBJ2-3; TRBD2 matches at 14 bases. CDR1 is SGHNT, CDR2 YYREEE, per germline (reference sequence). Trimming cost V 5 bases and J 5 bases; bases outside gene matches: 10. The CDR3 is 17 residues long. The CDR3 loop is CASSRTGTSGSQDTQYF. For the CDR3, the DNA is TGTGCCAGCAGTCGTACCGGGACTAGCGGGAGTCAAGATACGCAGTATTTT.

This chain joins TRBV27 and TRBJ1-6, with D possibly TRBD1 on 6 matching bases. The germline V gene has CDR1 MNHEY and CDR2 SMNVEV (reference sequence). V was cut by 3 bases and J by 7 bases, with 13 bases left in between. The CDR3 is 15 amino acids. The CDR3 DNA is TGTGCCAGCAGTTTGGAGGGGGGTAAAAATTCACCCCTCCACTTT. As protein: CASSLEGGKNSPLHF.

The chain couples TRBV7-9 to TRBJ1-3, with D uncertain. CDR1 is SEHNR, CDR2 FQNEAQ, per germline (reference sequence). V was cut by 5 bases and J by 9 bases, with 17 bases left in between. This CDR3 comprises 14 residues. Written as DNA, the CDR3 is TGTGCCAGCAGCCCTGACACCTCCCATCCCACCATATATTTT. Amino acids: CASSPDTSHPTIYF.

The chain couples TRBV4-2 to TRBJ2-7; no clear D. From germline, CDR1 is LGHNA and CDR2 YNFKEQ. V lost 0 bases to trimming and J lost 4 bases, with 4 bases between them. The CDR3 consists of 12 residues. The CDR3 loop is CASSQDQYEQYF. CDR3 nucleotides: TGTGCCAGCAGCCAAGATCAATACGAGCAGTACTTC.

V gene TRBV9 combines with J gene TRBJ2-6; 11 nucleotides match TRBD1. This CDR3 is 17 amino acids long. The germline CDR1 and CDR2 sequences are SGDLS and YYNGEE. J gave up 2 bases and V 4 bases, and 5 bases lay outside the gene matches. The CDR3 reads CASSTGQGGTGANVLTF. The CDR3 nucleotides read TGTGCCAGCAGCACGGGACAGGGGGGTACTGGGGCCAACGTCCTGACTTTC.

This chain links TRBV4-2 with TRBJ1-6, with D perhaps TRBD1 (5 bases). CDR3 length: 17 amino acids. Trimming shortened V by 4 bases and J by 0 bases, and 13 bases separated the two germline ends. Germline V gives CDR1 LGHNA, CDR2 YNFKEQ. This chain's CDR3 is CASSPSGGSSYNSPLHF. CDR3 in DNA: TGTGCCAGCAGCCCGTCCGGGGGGAGCTCCTATAATTCACCCCTCCACTTT.

The table lists this clone with a count of one. The rearrangement uses TRBV6-5 and TRBJ1-2; D is uncertain. Trimming left V 0 bases short and J 3 bases short, with 8 bases between. CDR1 and CDR2 from the germline V gene are MNHEY and SVGAGI. This CDR3 spans 14 amino acids. CDR3: CASSYSEQDYGYTF. The CDR3 DNA follows: TGTGCCAGCAGTTACTCGGAGCAGGACTATGGCTACACCTTC.

The chain employs TRBV4-1 and TRBJ2-3, with a possible D match to TRBD1 (7 bases). V was trimmed by 9 bases and J by 3 bases, leaving 31 bases between them. The CDR3 covers 19 residues. Looked up from germline, CDR1 is MGHRA and CDR2 is YSYEKL. The CDR3 DNA reads TGCGCCAGGCCGTCCCCGGGGTCGGCAGGGGGGATAGTTACAGATACGCAGTATTTT. Translated, it gives CARPSPGSAGGIVTDTQYF.

The chain employs TRBV4-2 and TRBJ1-5; 8 nucleotides align to TRBD1. Trimming removed 4 bases from V and 10 bases from J; junction bases left unmatched: 6. The CDR3 is 13 residues long. Germline values: CDR1 LGHNA, CDR2 YNFKEQ. CDR3 sequence reads: CASSLRQGRPQHF. The CDR3 region has the DNA TGTGCCAGCAGCCTAAGACAGGGGCGCCCCCAGCATTTT.

The J gene is TRBJ2-7, the V gene TRBV7-3; no clear D gene. Germline loops: CDR1 SGHTA, CDR2 FQGTGA. This CDR3 is built from 13 residues. V dropped 0 bases and J dropped 4 bases, with 7 bases sitting between them. This CDR3 is CASSLTNGYEQYF. DNA of the CDR3: TGTGCCAGCAGCTTAACTAATGGGTACGAGCAGTACTTC.

V and J are TRBV6-6 and TRBJ1-2; D is ambiguous. Germline CDR1 and CDR2: MNHNY and SVGAGI (reference sequence). Trimming removed 3 bases at V and 6 bases at J, with 14 bases between. CDR3 length equals 14 residues. In DNA form, the CDR3 reads TGTGCCAGCAGTTATGAGGGAGGAAACGATGGCTACACCTTC. It yields the protein CASSYEGGNDGYTF.

This chain joins TRBV12-5 and TRBJ1-6; the D gene is possibly TRBD1 (5 bases). CDR1 is LGHNT and CDR2 is FRNRAP in the germline V gene. The CDR3 extends over 14 amino acids. V was pared by 3 bases and J by 6 bases, with 9 bases between. Here the CDR3 DNA reads TGTGCTAGTGGTTTCGGGACCGGTAATTCACCCCTCCACTTT. Translated: CASGFGTGNSPLHF.